The rows below give T cell receptor beta chains drawn from one sample of a study of control samples from healthy donors and cancer patients. Here immunoSEQ multiplex PCR was the method, and the copy in TCRdb shows in-frame clones only, minus some. The sample has around 53,000 clones, 75% to 90% seen once. The source material was PBMCs. The receptor set was obtained from a man in his sixties with head and neck cancer. CDR3s include the opening cysteine and the closing phenylalanine or tryptophan. A D gene is named only where the DNA matches it firmly. Not every row has a clone size; where given, it reads once, few, many or a size class.

J	D	size	V	CDR3	DNA
TRBJ2-3	TRBD2	-	TRBV10-1	CATLPPQGLAGGPIGPDTQYF	TGCGCCACCCTCCCCCCTCAAGGACTAGCGGGAGGGCCTATAGGGCCAGATACGCAGTATTTT
TRBJ2-5	-	once	TRBV19	CASSIGFGETQYF	TGTGCCAGTAGTATTGGTTTCGGGGAGACCCAGTACTTC
TRBJ2-5	TRBD2	-	TRBV5-6	CASSLPSGGGRETQYF	TGTGCCAGCAGCTTGCCTAGCGGGGGAGGCCGAGAGACCCAGTACTTC
TRBJ2-7	TRBD1	once	TRBV11-2	CASSLWDRNYEQYF	TGTGCCAGCAGCTTATGGGACAGAAACTACGAGCAGTACTTC
TRBJ1-6	-	-	TRBV7-2	CASSLTPGAGSPLHF	TGTGCCAGCAGCTTAACCCCCGGGGCTGGTTCACCCCTCCACTTT
TRBJ2-1	-	-	TRBV7-9	CASSLGLQGYNEQFF	TGTGCCAGCAGCTTAGGTCTACAGGGTTACAATGAGCAGTTCTTC
TRBJ2-2	-	-	TRBV19	CASSKRLANTGELFF	TGTGCCAGTAGTAAAAGACTAGCGAACACCGGGGAGCTGTTTTTT
TRBJ2-1	-	-	TRBV12-5	CASGSTRGPLFGEQFF	TGTGCTAGTGGTTCCACCCGGGGCCCGCTATTCGGTGAGCAGTTCTTC
TRBJ2-3	-	-	TRBV30	CAWSVRGDTQYF	TGTGCCTGGAGTGTACGGGGAGATACGCAGTATTTT
TRBJ1-4	-	-	TRBV28	CASSLGTLDPTNEKLFF	TGTGCCAGCAGTTTAGGGACGCTAGACCCAACTAATGAAAAACTGTTTTTT
TRBJ1-2	TRBD1	-	TRBV5-1	CASSTDRALGGYTF	TGCGCCAGCAGCACGGACAGGGCTTTAGGTGGCTACACCTTC
TRBJ2-7	TRBD1	-	TRBV10-3	CAISESPDRVSEQYF	TGTGCCATCAGTGAGTCTCCGGACAGGGTCTCCGAGCAGTACTTC
TRBJ2-5	-	-	TRBV5-4	CASSLAVAGQETQYF	TGTGCCAGCAGCTTGGCCGTCGCAGGACAAGAGACCCAGTACTTC
TRBJ2-3	-	-	TRBV28	CASTTVDTQYF	TGTGCCAGCACGACTGTAGATACGCAGTATTTT